This TCR beta chain was sequenced for a study of regulatory T cells in long-lasting Graves disease. The authors built TCR beta libraries using iRepertoire HTBI primers and Arm-PCR of CDR3 regions. TCRdb used MiXCR to reprocess the multiplex PCR reads, holding one entry per CDR3 protein. Seen here are about 400,000 distinct CDR3 sequences, less than 25% observed once, and the top ten hold less than 25%. The study, taken as a whole, reports: The study found TRBV28, TRBJ1-2 and TRBJ2-5 favored in persistent disease. It is possible that accuracy was reduced by the small size of the sample. With approximately 3,000 shared public clonotypes, persistent patients exceeded new patients, who shared more than 750.

This clonotype came up many times. Its antigen remains unidentified. Between the trimmed V and J ends, which lost 5 bases and 2 bases, there was a span of 10 bases. Germline V lookup: CDR1 SGHTA, CDR2 FQGNSA. The CDR3 totals 13 residues. Time point reported: persistent/refractory GD, antithyroid drugs over 5 years with positive TRAb. Isolated PBMC RNA provided the starting material for the TCR library. This specimen consisted of peripheral blood mononuclear cells (PBMCs), obtained when the disease was refractory, from a patient treated with antithyroid drugs. The V gene is TRBV7-2, the J gene TRBJ2-7, with D hard to call. The source is a female donor with Graves disease. This CDR3 reads CASSQLLTYEQYF. The CDR3 DNA follows: TGTGCCAGCAGCCAACTACTTACCTACGAGCAGTACTTC. The variable domain in full, completed from reference TRBV7-2 and TRBJ2-7, reads GAGVSQSPSNKVTEKGKDVELRCDPISGHTALYWYRQSLGQGLEFLIYFQGNSAPDKSGLPSDRFSAERTGGSVSTLTIQRTQQEDSAVYLCASSQLLTYEQYFGPGTRLTVT.